These 5 T cell receptor beta chains were all obtained from the same sample, sequenced in a study of CD8 T cell repertoires and HIV-1 epitope variants. TCRdb's table, derived via immunoSEQ multiplex PCR, lists solely in-frame clones and lacks some. The sample has 4,000 to 5,500 clones; approximately 62% are singletons. What these receptors recognize is not known. The sample was cultured CD8+ T cells derived from PBMCs. The receptors were gathered from a male donor with HIV.

The chain links TRBV5-6 to TRBJ2-6, with D hard to call. The CDR3 runs to 14 residues. Per the germline V gene, CDR1 is SGHDT and CDR2 is YYEEEE. Trimming removed 6 bases from V and 1 base from J, with 8 bases in between. CDR3 in DNA: TGTGCCAGCACAACTATTTCTGGGGCCAACGTCCTGACTTTC. Protein: CASTTISGANVLTF.

This clone was detected a few times. This chain joins TRBV4-1 and TRBJ2-7; tentatively, D is TRBD1 (5 bases). Looked up from germline, CDR1 is MGHRA and CDR2 is YSYEKL. Trimming left V 0 bases short and J 2 bases short, with 14 bases between. The CDR3 contains 16 residues. Here the CDR3 DNA reads TGCGCCAGCAGCCAAGATCCCGCAGGGATGACCTACGAGCAGTACTTC. This gives the protein CASSQDPAGMTYEQYF.

The V gene is TRBV6-1, the J gene TRBJ1-2, with 10 nucleotides matching TRBD1. The ends lost 4 bases at V and 5 bases at J; junction bases unmatched: 7. This CDR3 has 15 residues. The germline gives CDR1 MNHNS, CDR2 SASEGT. The CDR3 DNA reads TGTGCCAGCAGTGGCTTGACAGGGGGCGGGTATGGCTACACCTTC. This translates into CASSGLTGGGYGYTF.

The V and J genes are TRBV6-1 and TRBJ2-7; maybe TRBD2 (6 bases). From germline, CDR1 is MNHNS and CDR2 SASEGT. Trimming removed 6 bases at V and 0 bases at J, with 12 bases between. The CDR3 totals 14 residues. The CDR3 DNA reads TGTGCCAGCAGGGTGGACGGGAGCTCCTACGAGCAGTACTTC. Translating it yields CASRVDGSSYEQYF.

J is TRBJ2-5 and V is TRBV10-3, with TRBD1 as a possible D gene (6 bases). CDR1 ENHRY and CDR2 SYGVKD come from the germline V gene. Trimming took off 3 bases at V and 4 bases at J, with 6 bases between the two ends. The CDR3 is 12 residues long. The CDR3 DNA reads as TGTGCCATCAGTGACAGGGGAGAGACCCAGTACTTC. Its translation is CAISDRGETQYF.